This is a list of T cell receptor beta chains from one sample in a study of blood T cell repertoires in COVID-19. The assay was immunoSEQ multiplex PCR, and TCRdb's table has in-frame clones only and misses some. The sample lists approximately 350,000 clones, 85% to 90% seen once, with 1% in the top ten. Sequenced material: PBMCs or T cells enriched from blood (not recorded which). These receptors all stem from a man younger than 35 who had recovered from COVID-19. Each CDR3 is given with its conserved first and last residue. The D gene is left open where the match is weak. A row's size may be missing; if present it is once, few, many or a size class.

j_call | d_call | v_call | clone_size | cdr3_aa | cdr3_nt
TRBJ1-2 | - | TRBV28 | once | CASSSGVSNYGYTF | TGTGCCAGCAGTTCAGGGGTCTCTAACTATGGCTACACCTTC
TRBJ2-7 | - | TRBV7-2 | - | CASSLVVLGTNPGEQYF | TGTGCCAGCAGCTTAGTTGTGTTGGGGACAAACCCCGGGGAGCAGTACTTC
TRBJ1-2 | TRBD1 | TRBV10-3 | - | CAISETTGVGTF | TGTGCCATCAGTGAGACAACAGGGGTGGGCACCTTC
TRBJ1-5 | - | TRBV18 | - | CASSPPGEVQPQHF | TGTGCCAGCTCACCACCGGGGGAGGTTCAGCCCCAGCATTTT
TRBJ2-5 | TRBD2 | TRBV28 | - | CASSQRTSGSRETQYF | TGTGCCAGCAGTCAAAGGACTAGCGGGAGTCGGGAGACCCAGTACTTC
TRBJ2-2 | - | TRBV11-2 | once | CASSPESGELFF | TGTGCCAGCAGCCCCGAGTCCGGGGAGCTGTTTTTT
TRBJ2-5 | TRBD2 | TRBV7-9 | - | CASSSTGTSGGEEETQYF | TGTGCCAGCAGCTCAACCGGGACTAGCGGGGGGGAAGAAGAGACCCAGTACTTC
TRBJ2-1 | TRBD1 | TRBV9 | - | CASSLTGGAYNEQFF | TGTGCCAGCAGCTTGACAGGGGGAGCTTACAATGAGCAGTTCTTC
TRBJ1-1 | - | TRBV5-1 | - | CASRDQANTEAFF | TGCGCCAGCCGGGATCAGGCGAACACTGAAGCTTTCTTT
TRBJ2-3 | - | TRBV5-4 | - | CASSLGLAGADTQYF | TGTGCCAGCAGCTTGGGGCTAGCAGGGGCAGATACGCAGTATTTT
TRBJ1-2 | TRBD1 | TRBV6-1 | - | CASSEAARGDYGYTF | TGTGCCAGCAGTGAAGCTGCCAGGGGGGACTATGGCTACACCTTC
TRBJ2-2 | TRBD1 | TRBV15 | - | CATSRERTGAGELFF | TGTGCCACCAGCAGAGAAAGGACAGGGGCCGGGGAGCTGTTTTTT
TRBJ2-7 | TRBD1 | TRBV4-1 | - | CASSQSWTGPGEQYF | TGCGCCAGCAGCCAATCCTGGACAGGGCCGGGCGAGCAGTACTTC